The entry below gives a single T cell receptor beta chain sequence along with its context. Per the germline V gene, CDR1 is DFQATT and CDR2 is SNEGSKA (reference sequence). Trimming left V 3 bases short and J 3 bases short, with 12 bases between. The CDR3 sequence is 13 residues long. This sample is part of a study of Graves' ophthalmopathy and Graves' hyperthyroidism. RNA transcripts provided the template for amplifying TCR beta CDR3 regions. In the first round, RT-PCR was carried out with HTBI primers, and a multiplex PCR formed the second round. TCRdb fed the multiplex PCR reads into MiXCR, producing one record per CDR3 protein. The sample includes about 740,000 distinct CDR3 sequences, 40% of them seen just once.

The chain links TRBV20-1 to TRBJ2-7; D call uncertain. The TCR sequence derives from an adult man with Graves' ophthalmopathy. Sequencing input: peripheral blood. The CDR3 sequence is CSASPDLGYEQYF. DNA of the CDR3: TGCAGTGCTAGCCCAGATCTAGGCTACGAGCAGTACTTC.